The 24 T cell receptor beta chains presented below share a single source sample, sequenced in a study of radiotherapy plus CTLA-4 blockade in lung cancer (dated by TCRdb to the late 2010s). Library method: the immunoSEQ multiplex PCR assay. TCRdb retrieved this table from immuneACCESS and kept in-frame rearrangements only. Not all clones are present; in checked studies, unresolved V genes account for under half, and no reason is known for the remainder. Across this sample there are 70,000 to 95,000 clones, with over 80% seen only once. Together, the top ten hold more than 14% of the sample. This sample comprised peripheral blood, obtained from a patient treated with radiotherapy plus ipilimumab. Receptors originate from a human donor with non-small cell lung cancer that progressed on radiotherapy plus ipilimumab.

This chain links TRBV6-5 with TRBJ2-5; no reliable D call. Germline CDR1 MNHEY, CDR2 SVGAGI. The CDR3 is made up of 15 amino acids. Between the trimmed V and J ends, which lost 2 bases and 5 bases, there was a span of 15 bases. In DNA form, the CDR3 reads TGTGCCAGCAGTTACACGAGCACCACCCAGGAGACCCAGTACTTC. This sequence encodes CASSYTSTTQETQYF.

The rearrangement uses TRBV11-3 and TRBJ1-2; the match to TRBD1 covers 7 bases. This CDR3 region has 15 residues. With V trimmed by 0 bases and J by 1 base, 2 bases remained unmatched. Germline CDR1 and CDR2: SGHNT and YENEEA. In nucleotides, the CDR3 is TGTGCCAGCAGCTTAGAGGGACAGTTTAACTATGGCTACACCTTC. Its protein product is CASSLEGQFNYGYTF.

The rearrangement joins TRBV6-1 to TRBJ1-5, with 7 bases identical to TRBD1. Trimming cost V 6 bases and J 6 bases; bases outside gene matches: 8. CDR1 is MNHNS, CDR2 SASEGT, per germline. This CDR3 has 14 residues. The DNA for the CDR3 is TGTGCCAGCAGGACCACAGGGGCGGCTCAGCCCCAGCATTTT. Protein product: CASRTTGAAQPQHF.

The chain couples TRBV7-9 to TRBJ2-1; no clear D. The CDR3 length is 13 residues. V gave up 6 bases and J gave up 5 bases, with 11 bases separating them. The germline V gene has CDR1 SEHNR and CDR2 FQNEAQ (reference sequence). The DNA of the CDR3 is TGTGCCAGCAGAGACGACCGGGACAATGAGCAGTTCTTC. Translated: CASRDDRDNEQFF.

J is TRBJ2-7 and V is TRBV11-2, with 11 bases matching TRBD2. This CDR3 is built from 15 residues. Germline V gene lookup returns CDR1 SGHAT and CDR2 FQNNGV. The junction had 2 bases not matched to a gene; V was cut back by 2 bases and J by 2 bases. The CDR3 nucleotides are TGTGCCAGCAGCTTATCGACTAGCGGGACCTACGAGCAGTACTTC. The encoded protein is CASSLSTSGTYEQYF.

The chain employs TRBV5-4 and TRBJ1-1, with 10 nucleotides matching TRBD1. Trimming cost V 4 bases and J 4 bases; bases outside gene matches: 10. The length of the CDR3 is 16 residues. Per the germline V gene, CDR1 is SGHNT and CDR2 is YYREEE (reference sequence). CDR3 amino acids: CASSPVTGTGATEAFF. The CDR3, as DNA: TGTGCCAGCAGCCCGGTTACCGGGACAGGGGCCACTGAAGCTTTCTTT.

A remark on this clone: A read error may account for a junction end that differs from germline. The rearrangement joins TRBV5-5 to TRBJ2-1, with 8 bases fitting TRBD1. Looked up from germline, CDR1 is SGHKS and CDR2 is YYEKEE (reference sequence). The CDR3 totals 16 residues. CDR3 DNA sequence: TGTGCCAGCAGCGATCTCCGGGACAGGTCCTCCAATGAGCAGTTCTTC. Protein product: CASSDLRDRSSNEQFF.

This chain joins TRBV13 and TRBJ2-3; maybe TRBD2 (5 bases). The CDR3 has 14 residues. Trimming pared 3 bases from V and 3 bases from J, leaving 10 bases between. Per the germline V gene, CDR1 is PRHDT and CDR2 is FYEKMQ (reference sequence). CDR3 residues: CASSLQAVTDTQYF. DNA of the CDR3: TGTGCCAGCAGCTTGCAAGCGGTGACAGATACGCAGTATTTT.

This clone came up a few times. The V and J genes are TRBV6-1 and TRBJ2-3, with 8 positions matching TRBD2. The junction had 7 bases not matched to a gene; V was cut back by 6 bases and J by 2 bases. The CDR3 consists of 15 residues. Germline values: CDR1 MNHNS, CDR2 SASEGT. The CDR3 loop is CASRASGGTTDTQYF. The DNA for the CDR3 is TGTGCCAGCAGGGCCAGCGGGGGAACCACAGATACGCAGTATTTT.

Points on this clone: Its ends do not fully match the called genes, so a read error is possible. The sample has other DNA sequences that encode this CDR3 too. This sequence joins TRBV6-5 and TRBJ1-1; TRBD1 might be the D (5 bases). This CDR3 comprises 13 residues. Germline V gene lookup returns CDR1 MNHEY and CDR2 SVGAGI. The CDR3 DNA follows: TGTGCCAGCAGTTCGTACGGGGGAACTGAGGCTTTCTTT. This gives the protein CASSSYGGTEAFF.

V is TRBV30 and J is TRBJ2-1; 7 bases map to TRBD2. Germline CDR1 is GTSNPN and CDR2 is SVGIG (reference sequence). The CDR3 has 16 amino acids. V dropped 5 bases and J dropped 0; count of bases not matched to a gene: 10. CDR3 DNA sequence: TGTGCCTGGCGTGGCGGGAGCTTAAACTCCTACAATGAGCAGTTCTTC. It is translated as CAWRGGSLNSYNEQFF. Looking up the rest from reference TRBV30 and TRBJ2-1 gives the full variable domain: SQTIHQWPATLVQPVGSPLSLECTVEGTSNPNLYWYRQAAGRGLQLLFYSVGIGQISSEVPQNLSASRPQDRQFILSSKKLLLSDSGFYLCAWRGGSLNSYNEQFFGPGTRLTVL.

This clone was seen just once. The chain links TRBV19 to TRBJ1-1; D ambiguous. This CDR3 spans 13 amino acids. Germline lookup yields CDR1 LNHDA and CDR2 SQIVND (reference sequence). Trimming shortened V by 1 base and J by 8 bases, and 11 bases separated the two germline ends. The CDR3 loop reads CASSIGAAWEAFF. The CDR3 nucleotides read TGTGCCAGTAGTATAGGTGCGGCGTGGGAAGCTTTCTTT.

This chain's CDR3 is CASSPLPPGQGYEQYF. The CDR3 bases are TGCGCCAGCAGCCCCCTGCCCCCGGGACAGGGCTACGAGCAGTACTTC. The chain recombines TRBV5-1 with TRBJ2-7, with TRBD1 identical over 9 bases. The trim removed 4 bases at V and 3 bases at J, leaving 11 bases unmatched. CDR1 SGHRS and CDR2 YFSETQ come from the germline V gene. This CDR3 is 16 amino acids long.

The rearrangement links TRBV29-1 to TRBJ2-3, with 13 bases that match TRBD2. This CDR3 contains 17 residues. Germline V CDR1 and CDR2: SQVTM, ANQGSEA. V lost 6 bases, J lost 3 bases, and 12 bases stayed unmatched. CDR3: CSVSNPGTSGKTDTQYF. The DNA for the CDR3 is TGCAGCGTATCTAACCCTGGGACTAGCGGGAAGACAGATACGCAGTATTTT.

The chain combines TRBV27 with TRBJ2-3; 7 positions match TRBD1. CDR1 is MNHEY and CDR2 is SMNVEV in the germline V gene (reference sequence). This CDR3 spans 13 amino acids. The V gene end was trimmed by 4 bases and the J gene end by 4 bases; junction bases not matched to a gene: 2. CDR3 region: CASSSQGADTQYF. The CDR3 DNA reads TGTGCCAGCAGTTCTCAGGGGGCAGATACGCAGTATTTT.

This chain links TRBV4-2 with TRBJ2-7; a weak D match, TRBD1 (6 bases). V lost 0 bases to trimming and J lost 7 bases, with 7 bases between them. The CDR3 is made up of 12 amino acids. The germline V gene has CDR1 LGHNA and CDR2 YNFKEQ. The CDR3 loop reads CASSQERGEQYF. In DNA form, the CDR3 reads TGTGCCAGCAGCCAAGAGAGGGGGGAGCAGTACTTC.

V gene TRBV5-4 combines with J gene TRBJ2-2, with TRBD2 identical over 13 bases. The germline CDR1 and CDR2 sequences are SGHNT and YYREEE (reference sequence). Trimming took 3 bases from V and 7 from J; bases not matched to a gene: 9. The CDR3 totals 17 residues. The CDR3 sequence: CASSSFGTSGTVGELFF. The CDR3 bases are TGTGCCAGCAGCTCTTTCGGGACTAGCGGGACCGTCGGGGAGCTGTTTTTT. The variable domain in full, completed from reference TRBV5-4 and TRBJ2-2, reads ETGVTQSPTHLIKTRGQQVTLRCSSQSGHNTVSWYQQALGQGPQFIFQYYREEENGRGNFPPRFSGLQFPNYSSELNVNALELDDSALYLCASSSFGTSGTVGELFFGEGSRLTVL.

A single count supports this clone. The chain carries TRBV5-4 and TRBJ2-7; TRBD1 might be the D (6 bases). V was clipped by 3 bases and J by 1 base, with 17 bases between them. The germline V gene encodes CDR1 SGHNT and CDR2 YYREEE (reference sequence). The CDR3 runs to 16 residues. This CDR3 is CASSSSRDKPSYEQYF. The CDR3 DNA reads TGTGCCAGCAGCTCCTCCCGGGACAAGCCGTCCTACGAGCAGTACTTC.

This chain connects TRBV21-1 to TRBJ2-7. TRBV21-1 is marked as a pseudogene. This CDR3 has 15 amino acids. CDR3 in DNA: TGTGCCAGCAGCAAAGATAATGGCAGGGAGTACGAGCAGTACTTC. Translation: CASSKDNGREYEQYF.

This chain links TRBV27 with TRBJ1-1, with D uncertain. Germline assignment: CDR1 MNHEY and CDR2 SMNVEV (reference sequence). V dropped 3 bases and J dropped 0 bases, with 5 bases sitting between them. The CDR3 extends over 13 amino acids. The CDR3 bases are TGTGCCAGCAGTTTCCTCATGAACACTGAAGCTTTCTTT. This translates into CASSFLMNTEAFF.

The V call is TRBV6-5, the J call TRBJ1-3, with D maybe TRBD1 (5 bases). CDR1 is MNHEY and CDR2 is SVGAGI in the germline V gene. V lost 5 bases, J lost 1 base, and 12 bases lay in between. This CDR3 has 15 residues. CDR3 sequence (DNA): TGTGCCAGCAGTAATACCCAGGGATCTGGAAACACCATATATTTT. Translating it yields CASSNTQGSGNTIYF.

V usage is TRBV7-3 and J usage is TRBJ1-1; no firm D call. The germline V gene has CDR1 SGHTA and CDR2 FQGTGA. V lost 3 bases and J 7 bases, leaving 9 bases between the germline ends. CDR3 length: 12 amino acids. CDR3 region: CASSLGGNEAFF. CDR3 DNA sequence: TGTGCCAGCAGCTTGGGTGGAAATGAAGCTTTCTTT. The whole variable domain, filled in from reference TRBV7-3 and TRBJ1-1, reads GAGVSQTPSNKVTEKGKYVELRCDPISGHTALYWYRQSLGQGPEFLIYFQGTGAADDSGLPNDRFFAVRPEGSVSTLKIQRTERGDSAVYLCASSLGGNEAFFGQGTRLTVV.

This rearrangement joins TRBV4-2 to TRBJ2-3; 10 nucleotides agree with TRBD2. The V gene end was trimmed by 3 bases and the J gene end by 6 bases; junction bases not matched to a gene: 9. CDR1 and CDR2 from the germline V gene are LGHNA and YNFKEQ. The CDR3 is made up of 16 amino acids. The CDR3 region is CASSQGLAPPRDTQYF. The CDR3 DNA sequence: TGTGCCAGCAGCCAGGGACTAGCGCCCCCCCGGGATACGCAGTATTTT.

The rearrangement joins TRBV7-2 to TRBJ2-2; TRBD2 matches 7 bases. This CDR3 is built from 15 residues. V dropped 0 bases and J dropped 4; count of bases not matched to a gene: 2. The V gene's germline CDR1 is SGHTA and CDR2 FQGNSA. The CDR3 reads CASSLAPGGTGELFF. As DNA, the CDR3 is TGTGCCAGCAGCTTAGCCCCGGGAGGCACCGGGGAGCTGTTTTTT. The full variable domain, completed using reference TRBV7-2 and TRBJ2-2, is GAGVSQSPSNKVTEKGKDVELRCDPISGHTALYWYRQSLGQGLEFLIYFQGNSAPDKSGLPSDRFSAERTGGSVSTLTIQRTQQEDSAVYLCASSLAPGGTGELFFGEGSRLTVL.